The 25 T cell receptor beta chains listed next were all sequenced from one sample in a study of cytomegalovirus exposure and HLA in healthy donors. Primers for the PCR totalled 60 Vbeta and 13 Jbeta. Clones were sequenced by immunoSEQ multiplex PCR, and TCRdb holds only the in-frame ones, with some missing. In the table there are 95,000 to 150,000 clones, roughly 86% of which are singletons. Specimen: PBMCs. The source is a man between 18 and 35 years old in good health and CMV-seronegative.

The chain is built from TRBV15 and TRBJ2-3; D is unresolved. V was cut by 2 bases and J by 5 bases, with 11 bases left in between. This CDR3 comprises 14 residues. Germline values: CDR1 LNHNV, CDR2 YYDKDF (reference sequence). The CDR3 coding sequence is TGTGCCACCAGCAGAATAGCTACCGGAGATACGCAGTATTTT. Protein sequence: CATSRIATGDTQYF.

The V gene is TRBV7-2, the J gene TRBJ2-3; 7 bases line up with TRBD1. The trim removed 2 bases at V and 5 bases at J, leaving 10 bases unmatched. The CDR3 spans 16 residues. The germline gives CDR1 SGHTA, CDR2 FQGNSA. CDR3 nucleotides: TGTGCCAGCAGCTTACTGGGGGCAGGGGGAAGAGATACGCAGTATTTT. Amino acids: CASSLLGAGGRDTQYF.

V gene TRBV12-5 combines with J gene TRBJ1-2; a possible D gene is TRBD1 (5 bases). CDR1 and CDR2 from the germline V gene are LGHNT and FRNRAP. CDR3 size: 15 residues. V dropped 0 bases and J dropped 2 bases, with 10 bases sitting between them. CDR3 coding DNA: TGTGCTAGTGGTTTGGTCCCGCGGGGCAACTATGGCTACACCTTC. Its translation is CASGLVPRGNYGYTF.

The chain employs TRBV5-1 and TRBJ2-3; no reliable D call. Germline CDR1 is SGHRS and CDR2 is YFSETQ. Trimming left V 4 bases short and J 6 bases short, with 6 bases between. CDR3 length: 11 residues. CDR3 coding DNA: TGCGCCAGCAGCCGCCAGGATACGCAGTATTTT. Protein: CASSRQDTQYF.

The V and J genes are TRBV5-6 and TRBJ2-2; TRBD2 might be the D (6 bases). The CDR3 is 17 amino acids. V lost 0 bases, J lost 4 bases, and 16 bases lay in between. Germline assignment: CDR1 SGHDT and CDR2 YYEEEE. For the CDR3, the DNA is TGTGCCAGCAGCTTGGTCGCGGGGTTCGAAGGCACCGGGGAGCTGTTTTTT. It codes for CASSLVAGFEGTGELFF.

The rearrangement joins TRBV14 to TRBJ1-3; D remains unclear. V lost 2 bases to trimming and J lost 0 bases, with 8 bases between them. Germline V gives CDR1 SGHDN, CDR2 FVKESK. The CDR3 spans 15 residues. The CDR3, as DNA: TGTGCCAGCAGCCAACAGACTTTCTCTGGAAACACCATATATTTT. Its protein is CASSQQTFSGNTIYF.

J is TRBJ1-1 and V is TRBV11-2, with a weak D call TRBD1 (6 bases). Germline-derived CDR1 and CDR2 are SGHAT and FQNNGV. The germline V and J ends were trimmed by 6 bases and 7 bases, with 9 bases remaining between them. This CDR3 comprises 11 residues. The CDR3 nucleotides are TGTGCCAGCAGGCTGACAGGTGAAGCTTTCTTT. It codes for CASRLTGEAFF.

This clone came up a few times. The rearrangement uses TRBV5-1 and TRBJ2-5; TRBD1 matches at 10 bases. The CDR3 runs to 16 residues. Germline values: CDR1 SGHRS, CDR2 YFSETQ. The ends lost 3 bases at V and 3 bases at J; junction bases unmatched: 8. CDR3 loop: CASSSGRGTGEETQYF. CDR3 nucleotides: TGCGCCAGCAGCTCGGGAAGAGGGACAGGGGAAGAGACCCAGTACTTC.

This chain uses TRBV12-5 with TRBJ2-3; 10 nucleotides line up with TRBD1. The CDR3 runs 20 residues. Germline V gives CDR1 LGHNT, CDR2 FRNRAP. Losses at the gene ends were 5 bases for V and 0 bases for J; bases not matched to a gene: 17. The CDR3 coding sequence is TGTGCTAGTGGTGGACCGGGACAGGGGCAGCCGGGTTCAAGCACAGATACGCAGTATTTT. Protein: CASGGPGQGQPGSSTDTQYF.

V usage is TRBV5-4 and J usage is TRBJ2-5; no reliable D call. V was trimmed by 4 bases and J by 0 bases, leaving 10 bases between them. This CDR3 contains 14 residues. Germline loops: CDR1 SGHNT, CDR2 YYREEE (reference sequence). CDR3 nucleotide sequence: TGTGCCAGCAGCCCGACTTTGTACCAAGAGACCCAGTACTTC. This translates into CASSPTLYQETQYF. The complete variable domain, with remaining parts taken from reference TRBV5-4 and TRBJ2-5, reads ETGVTQSPTHLIKTRGQQVTLRCSSQSGHNTVSWYQQALGQGPQFIFQYYREEENGRGNFPPRFSGLQFPNYSSELNVNALELDDSALYLCASSPTLYQETQYFGPGTRLLVL.

The genes are TRBV25-1 and TRBJ1-2; unclear D gene. Germline V gene data show CDR1 as MGHDK and CDR2 as SYGVNS. The CDR3 is made up of 14 amino acids. Between the trimmed V and J ends, which lost 4 bases and 7 bases, there was a span of 16 bases. CDR3 in DNA: TGTGCCAGCAGTGGAATAACACTCGCGGGTGGCTACACCTTC. Translating gives CASSGITLAGGYTF.

J is TRBJ1-1 and V is TRBV7-9; 11 nucleotides agree with TRBD1. Germline CDR1 reads SEHNR; CDR2 reads FQNEAQ (reference sequence). Trimming at V came to 4 bases and at J to 3 bases, leaving 4 bases not matched to a gene. The CDR3 runs 15 residues. In DNA, the CDR3 is TGTGCCAGCAGCTCCGGGACAGGGGGACACACTGAAGCTTTCTTT. Protein product: CASSSGTGGHTEAFF.

This chain's CDR3 is CASSLVADTQYF. The DNA for the CDR3 is TGTGCCAGCAGCTTAGTAGCAGATACGCAGTATTTT. The rearrangement uses TRBV7-2 and TRBJ2-3; no reliable D call. Looked up from germline, CDR1 is SGHTA and CDR2 is FQGNSA. Trimming removed 1 base at V and 4 bases at J, with 3 bases between. The CDR3 length is 12 residues.

The chain recombines TRBV29-1 with TRBJ2-7, with 9 bases matching TRBD1. From germline, CDR1 is SQVTM and CDR2 ANQGSEA. This CDR3 is 13 amino acids long. V dropped 4 bases and J dropped 5; count of bases not matched to a gene: 6. CDR3 amino acids: CSVGRDRANEQYF. CDR3 bases: TGCAGCGTTGGGAGGGACAGGGCAAACGAGCAGTACTTC.

The V and J genes are TRBV18 and TRBJ2-7, with a possible D match to TRBD1 (6 bases). Trimming cost V 2 bases and J 7 bases, with 12 bases left between them. The CDR3 is made up of 13 amino acids. The germline V gene has CDR1 KGHSH and CDR2 LQKENI. DNA for the CDR3: TGTGCCAGCTCACCAGGCACAGGGCGGGAGCAGTACTTC. This codes for CASSPGTGREQYF.

The rearrangement uses TRBV13 and TRBJ1-2; D is uncertain. V was clipped by 3 bases and J by 0 bases, with 8 bases between them. The CDR3 is 14 amino acids. Germline lookup yields CDR1 PRHDT and CDR2 FYEKMQ (reference sequence). The CDR3 protein is CASSFGVANYGYTF. The CDR3 DNA sequence: TGTGCCAGCAGCTTCGGGGTGGCTAACTATGGCTACACCTTC.

This chain uses TRBV5-4 with TRBJ2-7, with D tentatively TRBD2 (5 bases). The germline V and J ends were trimmed by 4 bases and 5 bases, with 16 bases remaining between them. The CDR3 spans 14 residues. Germline V gene data show CDR1 as SGHNT and CDR2 as YYREEE (reference sequence). The CDR3 DNA is TGTGCCAGCAGCATTAGACTGGGAGTCGACGAGCAGTACTTC. The encoded protein is CASSIRLGVDEQYF.

This rearrangement joins TRBV5-4 to TRBJ2-1, with D possibly matching TRBD2 (5 bases). Germline CDR1 reads SGHNT; CDR2 reads YYREEE (reference sequence). The length of the CDR3 is 15 residues. V dropped 5 bases and J dropped 0 bases, with 12 bases sitting between them. This CDR3 reads CASREYLASYNEQFF. In DNA, the CDR3 is TGTGCCAGCAGAGAGTATCTAGCCTCCTACAATGAGCAGTTCTTC.

The rearrangement joins TRBV19 to TRBJ2-4; 10 bases map to TRBD2. Germline values: CDR1 LNHDA, CDR2 SQIVND (reference sequence). This CDR3 spans 13 amino acids. Trimming removed 8 bases from V and 9 bases from J; junction bases left unmatched: 7. The CDR3 loop reads CASCPSGGGIQYF. CDR3 DNA sequence: TGTGCCAGTTGTCCTAGCGGGGGTGGCATTCAGTACTTC.

Concerning this clone: Mismatch with germline at one junction end may stem from a read error. The same CDR3 arises from other DNA sequences in this sample as well. The chain employs TRBV7-2 and TRBJ1-6; D is unclear. CDR3 length: 13 residues. In germline, CDR1 is SGHTA, CDR2 FQGNSA. The CDR3 DNA reads TGTGCCAGCAGCGAGGGATATAATTCGCCCCTCCACTTT. Its translation is CASSEGYNSPLHF. The full variable domain, rest sourced from reference TRBV7-2 and TRBJ1-6, is GAGVSQSPSNKVTEKGKDVELRCDPISGHTALYWYRQSLGQGLEFLIYFQGNSAPDKSGLPSDRFSAERTGGSVSTLTIQRTQQEDSAVYLCASSEGYNSPLHFGNGTRLTVT.

This clone was counted only a few times. V is TRBV6-6 and J is TRBJ2-2, with D tentatively TRBD1 (5 bases). V lost 2 bases and J 4 bases, leaving 11 bases between the germline ends. This CDR3 has 15 residues. CDR1 is MNHNY and CDR2 is SVGAGI in the germline V gene (reference sequence). The CDR3 region has the DNA TGTGCCAGCAGTTACCAAGGGGTGGTCACCGGGGAGCTGTTTTTT. It specifies CASSYQGVVTGELFF.

V and J are TRBV28 and TRBJ1-2, with 7 bases matching TRBD1. This CDR3 is built from 13 residues. CDR1 MDHEN and CDR2 SYDVKM come from the germline V gene. The V gene end was trimmed by 1 base and the J gene end by 7 bases; junction bases not matched to a gene: 3. CDR3 region: CASSLSQGGGYTF. The CDR3 DNA reads TGTGCCAGCAGTTTATCCCAGGGGGGTGGCTACACCTTC.

The table lists this clone with a count of one. The chain has TRBV7-8 and TRBJ2-5, with 8 bases that match TRBD2. V gave up 7 bases and J gave up 1 base; unmatched junction bases: 14. Germline assignment: CDR1 SGHVS and CDR2 FQNEAQ. The CDR3 length is 17 residues. In DNA, the CDR3 is TGTGCCAGCACGGGGCGGAGTACTAGCGGTCTCCAAGAGACCCAGTACTTC. Protein: CASTGRSTSGLQETQYF.

This chain uses TRBV7-2 with TRBJ1-1, with 7 positions matching TRBD1. Germline assignment: CDR1 SGHTA and CDR2 FQGNSA. CDR3 length: 14 residues. V was pared by 5 bases and J by 4 bases, with 7 bases of the junction left unmatched. The CDR3 reads CASSRQGEGTEAFF. For the CDR3, the DNA is TGTGCCAGCAGCCGGCAGGGGGAAGGCACTGAAGCTTTCTTT.

V gene TRBV6-1 combines with J gene TRBJ2-3, with D perhaps matching TRBD1 (5 bases). V was shortened by 2 bases and J by 5 bases, with 5 bases between the two germline ends. Germline V gene sequence: CDR1 MNHNS, CDR2 SASEGT. The CDR3 is 12 residues long. CDR3 coding DNA: TGTGCCAGCAGTGAAAGGGGAGATACGCAGTATTTT. Residues: CASSERGDTQYF.